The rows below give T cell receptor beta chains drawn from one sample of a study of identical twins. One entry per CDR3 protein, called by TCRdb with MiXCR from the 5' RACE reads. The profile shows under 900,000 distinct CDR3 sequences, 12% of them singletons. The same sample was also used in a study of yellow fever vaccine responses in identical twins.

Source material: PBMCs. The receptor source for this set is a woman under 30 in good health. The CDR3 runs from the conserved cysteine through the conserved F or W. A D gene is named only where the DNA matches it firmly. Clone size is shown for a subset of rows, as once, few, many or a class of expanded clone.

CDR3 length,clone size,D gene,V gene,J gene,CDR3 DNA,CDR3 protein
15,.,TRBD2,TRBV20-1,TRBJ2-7,TGCAGTGCTAGAAAGTGGCGGGAGGCCTCCTACGAGCAGTACTTC,CSARKWREASYEQYF
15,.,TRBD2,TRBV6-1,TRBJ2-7,TGTGCCAGCAGAGCGGCCGGGACTAGCTTCTACGAGCAGTACTTC,CASRAAGTSFYEQYF
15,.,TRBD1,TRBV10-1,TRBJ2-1,TGCGCCAGCAGTATACAGACAGGGGGCCGCAATGAGCAGTTCTTC,CASSIQTGGRNEQFF
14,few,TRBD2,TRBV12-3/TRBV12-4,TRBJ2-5,TGTGCCAGCAGCCTCAGCGGGACCCAAGAGACCCAGTACTTC,CASSLSGTQETQYF
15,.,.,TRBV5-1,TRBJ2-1,TGCGCCAGCAGCCCAACAGGGAATGCCTACAATGAGCAGTTCTTC,CASSPTGNAYNEQFF
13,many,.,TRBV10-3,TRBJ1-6,TGTGCCTCACGGAGGTCAGGGGATTCACCCCTCCACTTT,CASRRSGDSPLHF
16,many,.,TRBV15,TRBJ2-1,TGTGCCACCAGCAGAGATCGGTGGGGGGCCGACAATGAGCAGTTCTTC,CATSRDRWGADNEQFF
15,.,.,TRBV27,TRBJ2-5,TGTGCCAGCAGTTTATCGAAAGGCCCTCGAGAGACCCAGTACTTC,CASSLSKGPRETQYF
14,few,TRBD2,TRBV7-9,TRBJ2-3,TGTGCCAGCAGCTTCGGGACTAGCGCAGATACGCAGTATTTT,CASSFGTSADTQYF
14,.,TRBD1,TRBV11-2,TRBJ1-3,TGTGCCAGCAGGGGACAGGGTGTTGGAAACACCATATATTTT,CASRGQGVGNTIYF
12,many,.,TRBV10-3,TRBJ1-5,TGTGCCATCAGTGAGTCAGGGCAGCCCCAGCATTTT,CAISESGQPQHF
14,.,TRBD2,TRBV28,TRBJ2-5,TGTGCCAGCCTAGCGGATAGCGGGCAAGAGACCCAGTACTTC,CASLADSGQETQYF
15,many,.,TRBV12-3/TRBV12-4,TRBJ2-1,TGTGCCAGCAGTTTAGGGGGGTCCTTTTACAATGAGCAGTTCTTC,CASSLGGSFYNEQFF
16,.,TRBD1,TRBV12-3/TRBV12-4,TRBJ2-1,TGTGCCAGCAGGACCCCGGGACAGTTACAAGACAATGAGCAGTTCTTC,CASRTPGQLQDNEQFF
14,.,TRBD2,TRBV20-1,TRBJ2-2,TGCAGTGCGACTAGCGGGTCTCACACCGGGGAGCTGTTTTTT,CSATSGSHTGELFF
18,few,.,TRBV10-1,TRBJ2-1,TGCGCCAGCAGCGAAAAGCCCGGAGAAGCTGGCTCCTACAATGAGCAGTTCTTC,CASSEKPGEAGSYNEQFF
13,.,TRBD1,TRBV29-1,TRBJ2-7,TGCAGCGTCTTAGTACAGGGGGCGGGCGAGCAGTACTTC,CSVLVQGAGEQYF
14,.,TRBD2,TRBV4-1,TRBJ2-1,TGCGCCAGCAGCCTCCGGGGGGGGCGGGAGCACCAGTTCTTC,CASSLRGGREHQFF
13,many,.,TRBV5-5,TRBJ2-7,TGTGCCAGCAGCTTGGACAGATACTACGAGCAGTACTTC,CASSLDRYYEQYF
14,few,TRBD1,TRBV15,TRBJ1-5,TGTGCCACCAGATCGGACAGGAGTTATCAGCCCCAGCATTTT,CATRSDRSYQPQHF
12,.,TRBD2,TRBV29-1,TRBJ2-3,TGCAGCGTTGAAGACCTAGCGGTGAGCGGATATTTT,CSVEDLAVSGYF
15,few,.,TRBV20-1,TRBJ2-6,TGCAGTGCTATTCAAGACAGCTCTGGGGCCAACGTCCTGACTTTC,CSAIQDSSGANVLTF
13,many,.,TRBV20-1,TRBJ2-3,TGCAGTGCTAGCAGTCCGAGTTTCGATACGCAGTATTTT,CSASSPSFDTQYF